The following is a TCR beta chain sequence with its context. Its specificity is unknown. These data are taken from a study of OX40 agonist ivuxolimab in advanced cancers. The protocol was immunoSEQ multiplex PCR, while the TCRdb copy is restricted to in-frame clones and leaves out a portion. Of approximately 50,000 clones listed, 75% to 90% are singletons. Regarding the study as a whole: At 0.1 to 3.0 mg/kg and by week 6, CD4+ and CD8+ T cells in the blood had expanded clonally. The average count of expanded clones was higher among CD8+ T cells than among CD4+. Some nonresponders also had low normalized T-cell clonal expansion.

This sequence was found in an adult with an advanced solid tumor such as melanoma, head and neck, liver or kidney cancer. The material was CD4+ or CD8+ T cells sorted from blood, obtained in a trial of the OX40 agonist ivuxolimab.

This CDR3 is CSAVGDYEQYF. The CDR3 DNA is TGCAGTGCTGTAGGGGATTACGAGCAGTACTTC. The chain employs TRBV20-1 and TRBJ2-7, with D maybe TRBD1 (5 bases). Germline lookup yields CDR1 DFQATT and CDR2 SNEGSKA (reference sequence). V lost 5 bases and J lost 4, with 9 bases in between. This CDR3 is 11 amino acids long.